This TCR beta chain was sequenced for a study of regulatory T cells in long-lasting Graves disease. Building the TCR beta libraries relied on iRepertoire HTBI primers, and CDR3 regions underwent Arm-PCR. From the multiplex PCR reads, TCRdb called clonotypes with MiXCR, one entry per CDR3 protein. This table has 600,000 to 850,000 distinct CDR3 sequences, about 30% appearing once. CDR1 and CDR2 (germline): SNHLY, FYNNEI. The trim removed 8 bases at V and 4 bases at J, leaving 15 bases unmatched. The CDR3 runs to 17 residues. The time point here: persistent/refractory GD, antithyroid drugs over 5 years with positive TRAb. TCR sequences were obtained from RNA taken from PBMCs.

This sequence originates from a female donor with Graves disease. The chain uses TRBV2 and TRBJ2-7; 12 bases map to TRBD2. Sequenced here: peripheral blood mononuclear cells (PBMCs), sampled when the disease was refractory, from a patient treated with antithyroid drugs. The CDR3 DNA is TGTGCCAGCCAGGAGGGACTAGCGGGTCTCGGGGGTTACGAGCAGTACTTC. Protein product: CASQEGLAGLGGYEQYF.